Here is one TCR beta chain with its context. Per the original data handling: For nucleated cells, counts were estimated from reference gene primer amplification. Repertoires were generated with immunoSEQ multiplex PCR, while TCRdb's copy carries only in-frame clones and drops some. V, J and clone size are taken as reported in that table, and D and trimming were inferred from the DNA itself. The sample records around 57,000 clones, about 90% being singletons. The V end was cut by 0 bases, the J end by 6 bases, with 18 bases between. Germline lookup yields CDR1 LGHNA and CDR2 YNFKEQ. The CDR3 extends over 17 amino acids. This record comes from a study of blood T cell repertoires in COVID-19. Study details: The analysed material was cDNA or gDNA that came from T cells, B-cell-depleted T cells, or PBMCs.

The material sequenced was peripheral blood. The origin of this receptor is a human donor with active COVID-19. The donor label of this sample is uncertain. This chain connects TRBV4-2 to TRBJ2-1; weak D call: TRBD1 (7 bases). CDR3 DNA: TGTGCCAGCAGCCAAGATCATTCAGGGGGGAACACCAATGAGCAGTTCTTC. Translating it yields CASSQDHSGGNTNEQFF.